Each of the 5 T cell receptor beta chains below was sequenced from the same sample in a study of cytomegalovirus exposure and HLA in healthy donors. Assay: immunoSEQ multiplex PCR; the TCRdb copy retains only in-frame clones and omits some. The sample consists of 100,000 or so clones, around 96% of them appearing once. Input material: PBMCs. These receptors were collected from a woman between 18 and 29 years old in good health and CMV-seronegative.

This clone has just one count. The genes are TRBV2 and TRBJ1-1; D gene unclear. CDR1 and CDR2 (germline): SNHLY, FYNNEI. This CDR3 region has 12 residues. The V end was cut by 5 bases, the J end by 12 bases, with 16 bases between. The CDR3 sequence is CASSPPSLETFF. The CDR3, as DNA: TGTGCCAGCAGTCCCCCCTCCCTTGAGACTTTCTTT.

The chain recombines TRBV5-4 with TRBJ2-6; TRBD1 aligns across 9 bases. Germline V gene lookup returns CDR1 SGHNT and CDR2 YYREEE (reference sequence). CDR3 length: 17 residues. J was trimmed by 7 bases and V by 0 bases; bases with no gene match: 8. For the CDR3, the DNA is TGTGCCAGCAGCTTGGCCTTTACAGGGGGCCCCGCCAACGTCCTGACTTTC. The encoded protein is CASSLAFTGGPANVLTF.

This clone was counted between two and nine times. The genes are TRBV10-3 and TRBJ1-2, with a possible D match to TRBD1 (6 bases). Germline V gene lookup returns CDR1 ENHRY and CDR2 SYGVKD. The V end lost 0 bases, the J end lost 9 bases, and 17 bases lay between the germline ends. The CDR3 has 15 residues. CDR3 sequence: CAISESEGQGRSYTF. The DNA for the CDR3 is TGTGCCATCAGTGAGTCGGAAGGGCAGGGGAGAAGCTACACCTTC.

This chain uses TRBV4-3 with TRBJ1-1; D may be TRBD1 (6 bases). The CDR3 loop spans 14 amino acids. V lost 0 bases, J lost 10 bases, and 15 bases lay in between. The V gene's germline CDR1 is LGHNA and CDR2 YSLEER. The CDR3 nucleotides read TGCGCCAGCAGCCAAGATGAGGGGGGGCTTAGAGCTTTCTTT. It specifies CASSQDEGGLRAFF.

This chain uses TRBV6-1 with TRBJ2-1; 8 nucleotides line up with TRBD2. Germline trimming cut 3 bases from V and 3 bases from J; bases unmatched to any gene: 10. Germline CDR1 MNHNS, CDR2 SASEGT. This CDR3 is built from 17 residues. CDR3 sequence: CASSDPARGGLYNEQFF. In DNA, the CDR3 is TGTGCCAGCAGTGACCCAGCCCGCGGGGGGCTCTACAATGAGCAGTTCTTC.